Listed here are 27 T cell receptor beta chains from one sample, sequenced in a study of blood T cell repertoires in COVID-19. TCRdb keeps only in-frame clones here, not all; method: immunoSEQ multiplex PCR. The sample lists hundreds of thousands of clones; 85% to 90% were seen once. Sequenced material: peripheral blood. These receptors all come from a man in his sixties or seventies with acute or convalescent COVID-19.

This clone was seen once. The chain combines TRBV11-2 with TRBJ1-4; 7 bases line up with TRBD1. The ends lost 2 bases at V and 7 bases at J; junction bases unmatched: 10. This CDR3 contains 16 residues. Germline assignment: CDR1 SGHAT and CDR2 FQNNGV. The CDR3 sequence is CASSLPRQGGSEKLFF. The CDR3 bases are TGTGCCAGCAGCTTACCAAGACAGGGAGGTAGTGAAAAACTGTTTTTT.

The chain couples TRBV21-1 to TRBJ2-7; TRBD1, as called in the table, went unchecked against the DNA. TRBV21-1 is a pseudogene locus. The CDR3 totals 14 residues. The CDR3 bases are TGTGCCAGCAGCAAGGACAGACTTTCCTACGAGCAGTACTTC. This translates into CASSKDRLSYEQYF.

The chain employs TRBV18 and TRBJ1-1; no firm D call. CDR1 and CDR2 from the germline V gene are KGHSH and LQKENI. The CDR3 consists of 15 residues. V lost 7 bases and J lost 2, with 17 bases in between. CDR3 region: CASYPHRQANTEAFF. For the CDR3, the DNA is TGTGCCAGCTACCCCCACCGGCAGGCAAACACTGAAGCTTTCTTT.

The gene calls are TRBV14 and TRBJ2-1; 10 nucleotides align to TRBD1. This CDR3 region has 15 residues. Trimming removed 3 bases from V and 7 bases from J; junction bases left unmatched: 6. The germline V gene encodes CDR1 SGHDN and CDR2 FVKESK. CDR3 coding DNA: TGTGCCAGCAGCCAGACAGGGGGCGGTGGGAATGAGCAGTTCTTC. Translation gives CASSQTGGGGNEQFF.

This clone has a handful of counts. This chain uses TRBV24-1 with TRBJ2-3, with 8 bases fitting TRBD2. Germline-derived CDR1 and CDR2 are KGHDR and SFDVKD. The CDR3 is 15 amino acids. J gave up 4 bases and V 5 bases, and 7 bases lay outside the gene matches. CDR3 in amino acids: CATSAGGRSPDTQYF. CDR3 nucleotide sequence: TGTGCCACCAGTGCTGGCGGGAGGTCCCCAGATACGCAGTATTTT.

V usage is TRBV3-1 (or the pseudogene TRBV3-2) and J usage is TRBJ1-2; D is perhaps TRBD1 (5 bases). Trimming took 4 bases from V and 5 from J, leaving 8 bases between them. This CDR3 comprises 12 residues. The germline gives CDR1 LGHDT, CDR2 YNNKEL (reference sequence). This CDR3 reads CASSLGGYGYTF. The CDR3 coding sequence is TGTGCCAGCAGCCTGGGGGGGTATGGCTACACCTTC.

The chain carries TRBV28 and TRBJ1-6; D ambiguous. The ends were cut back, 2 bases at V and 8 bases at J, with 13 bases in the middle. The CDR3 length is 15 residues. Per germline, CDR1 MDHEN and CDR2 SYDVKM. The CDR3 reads CASSLQAWYDSPLHF. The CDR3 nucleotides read TGTGCCAGCAGTTTACAGGCTTGGTATGATTCACCCCTCCACTTT.

CDR3 protein: CASSLRGGPGQFF. The CDR3 DNA follows: TGTGCCAGCAGTTTACGCGGGGGGCCAGGGCAGTTCTTC. V is TRBV12-3 or TRBV12-4 and J is TRBJ2-1, with 8 bases identical to TRBD2. This CDR3 is built from 13 residues. Trimming removed 2 bases from V and 12 bases from J; junction bases left unmatched: 6.

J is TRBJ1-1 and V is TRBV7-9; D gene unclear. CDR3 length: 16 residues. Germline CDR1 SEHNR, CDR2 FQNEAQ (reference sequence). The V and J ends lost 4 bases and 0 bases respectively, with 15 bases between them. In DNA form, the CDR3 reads TGTGCCAGCAGCTCTCTTGACCAAGGAGTGAACACTGAAGCTTTCTTT. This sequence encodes CASSSLDQGVNTEAFF.

CDR3 in amino acids: CASSQGQPTSGNTIYF. In DNA, the CDR3 is TGTGCCAGCAGCCAAGGACAGCCTACCTCTGGAAACACCATATATTTT. The genes are TRBV4-2 and TRBJ1-3, with TRBD1 as a possible D gene (5 bases). With 1 base removed from V and 0 bases from J, the gap between germline ends came to 10 bases. CDR3 length: 16 residues. Germline V gene sequence: CDR1 LGHNA, CDR2 YNFKEQ.

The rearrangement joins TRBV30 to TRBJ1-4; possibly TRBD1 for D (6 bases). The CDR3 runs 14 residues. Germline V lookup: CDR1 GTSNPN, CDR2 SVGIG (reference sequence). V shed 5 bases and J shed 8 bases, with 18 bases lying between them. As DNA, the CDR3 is TGTGCCTGGGTCCCCCAGGGGATCGGAGAAAAACTGTTTTTT. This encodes CAWVPQGIGEKLFF.

The CDR3 loop is CSASFHSDTQYF. The DNA of the CDR3 is TGCAGTGCTAGTTTCCACTCCGATACGCAGTATTTT. The gene calls are TRBV20-1 and TRBJ2-3; D unresolved. Trimming took off 3 bases at V and 6 bases at J, with 10 bases between the two ends. Germline CDR1 DFQATT, CDR2 SNEGSKA (reference sequence). The CDR3 loop spans 12 amino acids.

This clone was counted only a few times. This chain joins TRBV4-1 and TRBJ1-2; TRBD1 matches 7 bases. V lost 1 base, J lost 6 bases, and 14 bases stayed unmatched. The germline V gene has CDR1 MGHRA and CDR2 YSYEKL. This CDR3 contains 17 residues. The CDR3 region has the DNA TGCGCCAGCAGCCAAGTTTCTTTTAGACAGGGTCGAGATGGCTACACCTTC. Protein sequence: CASSQVSFRQGRDGYTF.

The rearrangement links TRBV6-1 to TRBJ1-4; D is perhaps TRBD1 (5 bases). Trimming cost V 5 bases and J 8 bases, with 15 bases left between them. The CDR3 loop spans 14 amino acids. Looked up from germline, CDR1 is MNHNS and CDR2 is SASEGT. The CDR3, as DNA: TGTGCCAGCAGTCTAGGCCCCGGGGGGGAAAAACTGTTTTTT. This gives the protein CASSLGPGGEKLFF.

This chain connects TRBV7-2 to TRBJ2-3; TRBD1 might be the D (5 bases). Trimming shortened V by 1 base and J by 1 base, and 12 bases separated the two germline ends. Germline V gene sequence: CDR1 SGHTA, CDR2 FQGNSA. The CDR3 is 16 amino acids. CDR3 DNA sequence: TGTGCCAGCAGCTTAGAAGGGGTACGCGGCACAGATACGCAGTATTTT. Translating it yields CASSLEGVRGTDTQYF. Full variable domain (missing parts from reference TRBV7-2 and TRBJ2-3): GAGVSQSPSNKVTEKGKDVELRCDPISGHTALYWYRQSLGQGLEFLIYFQGNSAPDKSGLPSDRFSAERTGGSVSTLTIQRTQQEDSAVYLCASSLEGVRGTDTQYFGPGTRLTVL.

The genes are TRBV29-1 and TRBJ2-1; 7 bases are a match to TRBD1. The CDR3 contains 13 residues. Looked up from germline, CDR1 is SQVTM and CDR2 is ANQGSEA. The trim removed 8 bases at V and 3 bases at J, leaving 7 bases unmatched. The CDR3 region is CSWTGQLYNEQFF. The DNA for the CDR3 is TGCAGCTGGACGGGACAGCTCTACAATGAGCAGTTCTTC.

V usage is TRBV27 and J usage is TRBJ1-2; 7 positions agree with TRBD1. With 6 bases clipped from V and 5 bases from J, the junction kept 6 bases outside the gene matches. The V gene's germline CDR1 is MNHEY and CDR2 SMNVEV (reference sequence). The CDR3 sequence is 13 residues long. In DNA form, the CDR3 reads TGTGCCAGCAGACCCGGGACAGCTTATGGCTACACCTTC. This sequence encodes CASRPGTAYGYTF.

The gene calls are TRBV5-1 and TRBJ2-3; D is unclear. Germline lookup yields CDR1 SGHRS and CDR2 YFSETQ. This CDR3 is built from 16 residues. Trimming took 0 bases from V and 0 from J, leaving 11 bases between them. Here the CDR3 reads CASSLAPSSSTDTQYF. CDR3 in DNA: TGCGCCAGCAGCTTGGCCCCTAGTTCTAGCACAGATACGCAGTATTTT.

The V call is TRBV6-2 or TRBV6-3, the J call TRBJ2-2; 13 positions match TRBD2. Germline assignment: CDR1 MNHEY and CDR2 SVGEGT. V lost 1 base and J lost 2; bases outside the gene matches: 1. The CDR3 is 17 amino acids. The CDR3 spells CASSYWTSGGNTGELFF. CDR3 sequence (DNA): TGTGCCAGCAGTTACTGGACTAGCGGGGGAAACACCGGGGAGCTGTTTTTT.

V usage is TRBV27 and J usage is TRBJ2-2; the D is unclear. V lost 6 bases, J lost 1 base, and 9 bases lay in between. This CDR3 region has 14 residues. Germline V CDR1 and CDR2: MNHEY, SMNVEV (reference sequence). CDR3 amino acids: CASSPAGNTGELFF. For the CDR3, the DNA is TGTGCCAGCAGCCCTGCAGGGAACACCGGGGAGCTGTTTTTT.

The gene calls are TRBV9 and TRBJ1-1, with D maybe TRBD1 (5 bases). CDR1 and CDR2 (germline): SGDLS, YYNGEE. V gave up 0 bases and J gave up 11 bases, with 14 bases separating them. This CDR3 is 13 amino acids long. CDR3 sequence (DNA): TGTGCCAGCAGCGTAGCTGAAGGGGCAGGGGCTTTCTTT. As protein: CASSVAEGAGAFF.

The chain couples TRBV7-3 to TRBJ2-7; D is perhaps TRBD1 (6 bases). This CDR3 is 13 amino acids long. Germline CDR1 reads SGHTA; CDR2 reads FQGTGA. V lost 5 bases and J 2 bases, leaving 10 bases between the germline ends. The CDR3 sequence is CASSQGKTYEQYF. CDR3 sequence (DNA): TGTGCCAGCAGCCAGGGGAAAACCTACGAGCAGTACTTC.

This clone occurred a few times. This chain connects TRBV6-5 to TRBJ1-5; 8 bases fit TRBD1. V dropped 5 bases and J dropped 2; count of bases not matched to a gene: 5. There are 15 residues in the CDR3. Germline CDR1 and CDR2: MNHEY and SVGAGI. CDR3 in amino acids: CASSRGQGGNQPQHF. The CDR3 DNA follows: TGTGCCAGCAGTCGCGGACAGGGCGGCAATCAGCCCCAGCATTTT.

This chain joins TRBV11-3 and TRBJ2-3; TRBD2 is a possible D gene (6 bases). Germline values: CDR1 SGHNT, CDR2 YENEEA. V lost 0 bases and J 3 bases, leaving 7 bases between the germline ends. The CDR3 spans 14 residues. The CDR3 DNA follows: TGTGCCAGCAGCTTAGACGGGGGTACAGATACGCAGTATTTT. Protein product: CASSLDGGTDTQYF.

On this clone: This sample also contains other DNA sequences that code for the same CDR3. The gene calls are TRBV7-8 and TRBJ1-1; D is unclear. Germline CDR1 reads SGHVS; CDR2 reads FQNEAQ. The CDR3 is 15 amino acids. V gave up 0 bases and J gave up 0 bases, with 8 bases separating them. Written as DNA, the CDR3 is TGTGCCAGCAGCTTAGCATTGCGAATGAACACTGAAGCTTTCTTT. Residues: CASSLALRMNTEAFF.

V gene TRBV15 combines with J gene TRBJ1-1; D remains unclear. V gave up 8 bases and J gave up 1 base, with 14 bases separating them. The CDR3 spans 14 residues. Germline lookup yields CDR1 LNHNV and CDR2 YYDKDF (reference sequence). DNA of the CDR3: TGTGCCACCCTCATGGGCGCAGCGAACACTGAAGCTTTCTTT. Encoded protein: CATLMGAANTEAFF.

DNA for the CDR3: TGCGCCAGCAGCCAAGATCATCGGGACAACTCCTACGAGCAGTACTTC. This encodes CASSQDHRDNSYEQYF. The rearrangement links TRBV4-3 to TRBJ2-7, with D perhaps TRBD1 (6 bases). With 0 bases removed from V and 0 bases from J, the gap between germline ends came to 12 bases. The germline CDR1 and CDR2 sequences are LGHNA and YSLEER. The CDR3 has 16 residues.